These T cell receptor beta chains were read from a single sample in a study of blood T cell repertoires in COVID-19. Sequencing used immunoSEQ multiplex PCR; TCRdb keeps in-frame clones, though not all of them. The sample records 45,000 to 65,000 clones, roughly 88% being singletons. Specimen: peripheral blood. Source of these receptors: a man aged 30 to 39 with COVID-19, enrolled during active disease. Both conserved end residues are part of each CDR3. A D gene is named only where the DNA matches it firmly.

CDR3 protein: CASSEDRNTEAFF
V gene: TRBV10-1
D gene: NA

CDR3 protein: CASIGRGMSYNEQFF
V gene: TRBV5-4
D gene: TRBD2

CDR3 protein: CGSNPRGNTGELFF
V gene: TRBV2
D gene: NA

CDR3 protein: CASSLARVQIAYEKLFF
V gene: TRBV5-5
D gene: NA

CDR3 protein: CASSFGLAGGTQYF
V gene: TRBV11-3
D gene: TRBD2

CDR3 protein: CASSLGTNLDYNEQFF
V gene: TRBV5-1
D gene: NA

CDR3 protein: CASSLIIDTGELFF
V gene: TRBV5-8
D gene: NA

CDR3 protein: CATGGGEGDTQYF
V gene: TRBV15
D gene: TRBD2

CDR3 protein: CASSFPRASVFSYEQYF
V gene: TRBV7-2
D gene: NA

CDR3 protein: CASRGREMGSTDTQYF
V gene: TRBV19
D gene: TRBD2

CDR3 protein: CASSLGAPGQGSFNEQFF
V gene: TRBV5-1
D gene: TRBD1

CDR3 protein: CAWSYGAEQFF
V gene: TRBV30
D gene: NA

CDR3 protein: CAISGTDRDGYTF
V gene: TRBV10-3
D gene: TRBD1

CDR3 protein: CASSQTGGDLYNEQFF
V gene: TRBV2
D gene: NA

CDR3 protein: CASSDNYEKLFF
V gene: TRBV6-5
D gene: NA

CDR3 protein: CASSGGRDEKLFF
V gene: TRBV18
D gene: NA

CDR3 protein: CASSFFSGNPDTQYF
V gene: TRBV5-6
D gene: TRBD2

CDR3 protein: CASSSTRADTQYF
V gene: TRBV19
D gene: NA

CDR3 protein: CAISESQAQTLYGYTF
V gene: TRBV10-3
D gene: NA

CDR3 protein: CASSPWRGLAGGTGELFF
V gene: TRBV5-6
D gene: TRBD2

CDR3 protein: CASSIDRAYNSPLHF
V gene: TRBV11-2
D gene: TRBD1

CDR3 protein: CASKQREGRSTDTQYF
V gene: TRBV7-2
D gene: TRBD2

CDR3 protein: CSVGPPGDPNYGYTF
V gene: TRBV29-1
D gene: NA

CDR3 protein: CAWSVRTGGLDGYTF
V gene: TRBV30
D gene: TRBD1

CDR3 protein: CASSLTRLASQETQYF
V gene: TRBV18
D gene: TRBD2

CDR3 protein: CASSSPGQGSTGELFF
V gene: TRBV13
D gene: TRBD1

CDR3 protein: CASSYSKAASGETQYF
V gene: TRBV6-5
D gene: NA

CDR3 protein: CASSAGTPGEQYF
V gene: TRBV7-9
D gene: NA

CDR3 protein: CASRRGANEKLFF
V gene: TRBV28
D gene: NA

CDR3 protein: CASSLGTGGHNEQFF
V gene: TRBV5-4
D gene: TRBD1

CDR3 protein: CASSLRGEAFF
V gene: TRBV27
D gene: NA

CDR3 protein: CAISGTGGVEQYF
V gene: TRBV25-1
D gene: TRBD1

CDR3 protein: CASALGATGELFF
V gene: TRBV11-1
D gene: NA

CDR3 protein: CASSLKRAEQFF
V gene: TRBV13
D gene: NA

CDR3 protein: CASSVNPRTGRENTEAFF
V gene: TRBV9
D gene: TRBD1

CDR3 protein: CASGGGNTIYF
V gene: TRBV2
D gene: NA

CDR3 protein: CASSPGDRGVNEQYF
V gene: TRBV28
D gene: TRBD1

CDR3 protein: CASAQGRPYNEQFF
V gene: TRBV28
D gene: NA

CDR3 protein: CASAPRGPYEQYF
V gene: TRBV7-9
D gene: NA

CDR3 protein: CATTGTGKETQYF
V gene: TRBV11-2
D gene: TRBD1

CDR3 protein: CASTAGLAGGGADTQYF
V gene: TRBV19
D gene: TRBD2

CDR3 protein: CAISGRGQVDSYEQYF
V gene: TRBV10-3
D gene: TRBD1

CDR3 protein: CASSPRRLAGGRDEQYF
V gene: TRBV5-1
D gene: TRBD2

CDR3 protein: CASSQDHGGLAKNIQYF
V gene: TRBV4-3
D gene: NA

CDR3 protein: CASSARPSGASYEQYF
V gene: TRBV7-2
D gene: TRBD2

CDR3 protein: CASSQTSAGNQPQHF
V gene: TRBV4-1
D gene: NA

CDR3 protein: CASSLRTFDRGVNEQYF
V gene: TRBV7-2
D gene: TRBD1

CDR3 protein: CASSPRLAARRSEQYF
V gene: TRBV5-6
D gene: NA

CDR3 protein: CASSIGNPGAKNIQYF
V gene: TRBV19
D gene: NA